The next 15 T cell receptor beta chains were all read from a single sample in a study of T cell changes during pregnancy in multiple sclerosis. The data were produced by immunoSEQ multiplex PCR, yet TCRdb's version contains in-frame clones alone and is incomplete. The sample records under 90,000 clones, around 94% being singletons. The sample here was peripheral blood, taken in the second trimester of pregnancy. The receptors come from a female donor in good health, enrolled as a control in a pregnancy study.

The rearrangement links TRBV5-1 to TRBJ2-5, with 10 nucleotides matching TRBD1. V was clipped by 4 bases and J by 5 bases; unmatched bases: 11. The CDR3 is 16 residues long. Germline loops: CDR1 SGHRS, CDR2 YFSETQ. DNA of the CDR3: TGCGCCAGCAGCAACCGGGACAGGGGACTTCGGGAGACCCAGTACTTC. Amino acids: CASSNRDRGLRETQYF.

This clone was counted once. The V call is TRBV28, the J call TRBJ2-7; TRBD2 might be the D (7 bases). The CDR3 covers 12 residues. Trimming shortened V by 6 bases and J by 10 bases, and 16 bases separated the two germline ends. CDR1 MDHEN and CDR2 SYDVKM come from the germline V gene. CDR3: CASRQGGAEQYF. CDR3 sequence (DNA): TGTGCCAGCAGACAAGGGGGGGCAGAACAGTACTTC.

This rearrangement joins TRBV28 to TRBJ2-7, with 8 bases matching TRBD1. Germline lookup yields CDR1 MDHEN and CDR2 SYDVKM. The CDR3 totals 15 residues. With 10 bases clipped from V and 0 bases from J, the junction kept 11 bases outside the gene matches. CDR3 nucleotides: TGTGCCACCACCCTCGGGGACAGGATCTCCTACGAGCAGTACTTC. Translated, it gives CATTLGDRISYEQYF.

V and J are TRBV7-9 and TRBJ1-1; D perhaps matches TRBD1 (5 bases). V lost 2 bases and J 3 bases, leaving 13 bases between the germline ends. CDR1 and CDR2 from the germline V gene are SEHNR and FQNEAQ (reference sequence). This CDR3 spans 15 amino acids. The CDR3 DNA sequence: TGTGCCAGCAGCTTATGGCCTGGGGCCGACACTGAAGCTTTCTTT. As protein: CASSLWPGADTEAFF. The variable domain in full, completed from reference TRBV7-9 and TRBJ1-1, reads DTGVSQNPRHKITKRGQNVTFRCDPISEHNRLYWYRQTLGQGPEFLTYFQNEAQLEKSRLLSDRFSAERPKGSFSTLEIQRTEQGDSAMYLCASSLWPGADTEAFFGQGTRLTVV.

This clone showed up just once. The chain employs TRBV28 and TRBJ2-7; D is possibly TRBD1 (5 bases). Trimming took 3 bases from V and 3 from J, leaving 15 bases between them. CDR3 size: 15 residues. Germline V lookup: CDR1 MDHEN, CDR2 SYDVKM. The CDR3 sequence: CASSFYGGANYEQYF. CDR3 DNA sequence: TGTGCCAGCAGTTTTTACGGTGGGGCGAACTACGAGCAGTACTTC. Variable domain in full (rest from reference TRBV28 and TRBJ2-7): DVKVTQSSRYLVKRTGEKVFLECVQDMDHENMFWYRQDPGLGLRLIYFSYDVKMKEKGDIPEGYSVSREKKERFSLILESASTNQTSMYLCASSFYGGANYEQYFGPGTRLTVT.

This clone was recorded a few times. This chain connects TRBV5-6 to TRBJ2-2; D unresolved. The CDR3 is made up of 15 amino acids. Germline V CDR1 and CDR2: SGHDT, YYEEEE. V was trimmed by 0 bases and J by 5 bases, leaving 11 bases between them. The CDR3 reads CASSLGPSSTGELFF. The CDR3 DNA follows: TGTGCCAGCAGCTTGGGTCCGAGTAGTACCGGGGAGCTGTTTTTT.

The rearrangement joins TRBV5-1 to TRBJ2-1, with D perhaps matching TRBD1 (6 bases). The length of the CDR3 is 15 residues. Trimming shortened V by 0 bases and J by 7 bases, and 14 bases separated the two germline ends. Germline V gene sequence: CDR1 SGHRS, CDR2 YFSETQ. The CDR3 DNA reads TGCGCCAGCAGCTTGGGACAGGTGGCCACTAATGAGCAGTTCTTC. It codes for CASSLGQVATNEQFF.

This clone was counted only a few times. The genes are TRBV27 and TRBJ2-7, with TRBD2 matching 8 bases. V lost 7 bases and J lost 3; bases outside the gene matches: 11. This CDR3 comprises 15 residues. The V gene's germline CDR1 is MNHEY and CDR2 SMNVEV (reference sequence). This CDR3 is CASNLQAGGVYEQYF. DNA for the CDR3: TGTGCCAGCAACCTTCAGGCGGGAGGTGTCTACGAGCAGTACTTC.

This chain uses TRBV15 with TRBJ2-5; 7 bases align to TRBD2. Germline values: CDR1 LNHNV, CDR2 YYDKDF (reference sequence). This CDR3 comprises 15 residues. Trimming cost V 0 bases and J 7 bases; bases outside gene matches: 8. This CDR3 reads CATSRERREYVTQYF. In nucleotides, the CDR3 is TGTGCCACCAGCAGAGAGAGGCGGGAGTACGTGACCCAGTACTTC.

This chain links TRBV28 with TRBJ2-3, with 10 bases lining up with TRBD2. Germline values: CDR1 MDHEN, CDR2 SYDVKM. This CDR3 contains 15 residues. With V trimmed by 6 bases and J by 10 bases, 13 bases remained unmatched. In nucleotides, the CDR3 is TGTGCCAGCAGCCAATTCTCTAGCGGGGGCAGAGCGCAGTATTTT. It codes for CASSQFSSGGRAQYF.

With regard to this clone: One end of the junction is discordant with germline, which a read error may explain. The genes are TRBV16 and TRBJ2-7; weak D call: TRBD1 (6 bases). The CDR3 is 13 residues long. Per germline, CDR1 KGHSY and CDR2 FQNENV. In DNA form, the CDR3 reads TGTGCCAGCAGCCAATCGTCGTACAGGGAATGTTTTTTC. This translates into CASSQSSYRECFF.

The count of this clone is one. The chain combines TRBV11-2 with TRBJ2-7; D might be TRBD2 (6 bases). There are 13 residues in the CDR3. Germline V gene sequence: CDR1 SGHAT, CDR2 FQNNGV. V was shortened by 3 bases and J by 5 bases, with 11 bases between the two germline ends. The DNA for the CDR3 is TGTGCCAGCAGCTTGGGACTCCAACACGAGCAGTACTTC. Its translation is CASSLGLQHEQYF.

V usage is TRBV6-6 and J usage is TRBJ1-2; TRBD1 might be the D (6 bases). The CDR3 contains 13 residues. Germline V gene sequence: CDR1 MNHNY, CDR2 SVGAGI (reference sequence). With 4 bases removed from V and 2 bases from J, the gap between germline ends came to 8 bases. CDR3 DNA sequence: TGTGCCAGCAGTTGGGACATAAACTATGGCTACACCTTC. It yields the protein CASSWDINYGYTF.

Remarks on this clone: Other DNA sequences in the sample encode the same CDR3. This rearrangement joins TRBV28 to TRBJ2-7, with no clear D. The germline V gene encodes CDR1 MDHEN and CDR2 SYDVKM. Trimming removed 3 bases at V and 2 bases at J, with 5 bases between. The CDR3 contains 12 residues. This CDR3 reads CASSFPAYEQYF. The CDR3 DNA reads TGTGCCAGCAGTTTCCCCGCCTACGAGCAGTACTTC.

CDR3 protein: CASSTLSPGSGTDTQYF. The CDR3 region has the DNA TGTGCCAGTAGTACCTTGTCCCCCGGGAGCGGCACAGATACGCAGTATTTT. The J gene is TRBJ2-3, the V gene TRBV19; weak D call: TRBD2 (6 bases). Germline V gene lookup returns CDR1 LNHDA and CDR2 SQIVND (reference sequence). The CDR3 consists of 17 residues. Trimming shortened V by 4 bases and J by 1 base, and 18 bases separated the two germline ends.